The 3 T cell receptor beta chains below come from one sample, sequenced in a study of blood T cell repertoires in COVID-19. Measured with immunoSEQ multiplex PCR; TCRdb has only the in-frame clones, and not every one. This sample has around 190,000 clones, with roughly 89% found just once. Sequencing was performed on PBMCs or T cells enriched from blood (not recorded which). These receptors were obtained from a man aged 18 to 29 with acute COVID-19.

This sequence joins TRBV6-1 and TRBJ2-3; 7 nucleotides align to TRBD2. Per the germline V gene, CDR1 is MNHNS and CDR2 is SASEGT. The CDR3 sequence is 14 residues long. After removal of 5 bases from V and 0 bases from J, the junction contained 2 bases not matched to a gene. CDR3: CASSYSGSTDTQYF. Here the CDR3 DNA reads TGTGCCAGCAGTTATAGCGGGAGCACAGATACGCAGTATTTT.

CDR3 sequence reads: CASTWEGPPYNEQFF. CDR3 in DNA: TGTGCCAGCACGTGGGAGGGGCCCCCCTACAATGAGCAGTTCTTC. The chain carries TRBV28 and TRBJ2-1; the match to TRBD2 covers 7 bases. Germline V gene sequence: CDR1 MDHEN, CDR2 SYDVKM. V lost 7 bases, J lost 2 bases, and 8 bases stayed unmatched. The CDR3 runs 15 residues.

V and J are TRBV21-1 and TRBJ1-4; TRBD1 is the table's D call and was not checked against the DNA. TRBV21-1 is termed a pseudogene. The CDR3 is 14 residues long. The CDR3 here is CASNNGATDEKLFF. The CDR3 coding sequence is TGTGCCAGCAACAATGGGGCAACGGATGAAAAACTGTTTTTT.